The source of this T cell receptor (beta chain) is a study of cytomegalovirus exposure and HLA in healthy donors (TCRdb year 2017). As for the study more broadly: An earlier analysis of 550 to 700 of the donors reported 250 to 300 Gb of sequence data and some 120 million unique TCR beta sequences from some 180 million T cells. Using immunosequencing, the study profiled T cell repertoires from about 610 subjects and related those repertoires to cytomegalovirus serostatus. Typing coverage differed by locus: A, B, C, DRB1 and DQB1 were typed in about 629-640 donors, DQA1 in around 500, DPA1 in 606, and DPB1 in approximately 450. The genetic ancestry cluster associated with self-reported Caucasian donors included about 81% of the approximately 410 genotyped donors. A later analysis re-examined previously published TCR beta repertoires from several hundred donors and added high-resolution HLA genotyping to investigate patterns of TCR occurrence. In addition to the first cohort of 666 subjects, a separate validation cohort of approximately 130 different subjects was used. To predict cytomegalovirus infection status, the study brought together high-throughput TCR immunosequencing, statistical association of individual TCRs with disease status, and machine learning. Donor age, sex, ethnicity and CMV serostatus were collected together with the repertoire data. In a later genetic analysis, genome-wide SNP genotypes for 398 of the 666 donors were used, and that subset was treated as a discovery cohort. Every discovery cohort repertoire had been produced on one sequencing platform. The aim of the study was to test whether cataloging public T cell receptors could identify signatures of past pathogen exposure. Because of strong linkage in the cohort, 4 to 6 DR-DQ haplotypes were treated as single units for association and clustering. Approximately 310 gigabases of sequencing data and tens of millions of unique TCR sequences were included in an early release covering about 600 HLA-typed donors. Both class I and class II loci were covered by HLA typing, at four-digit resolution. An earlier analysis of some 500 of the donors applied high-throughput TCR beta sequencing to assess whether each TCR beta V gene segment acted as functional or pseudogenic. Rather than drawing on any new phenotypic data, the later analysis identified candidate immune exposures from TCR beta sequences and the way those sequences occurred across donors. Across around 400 genotyped donors of the cohort, an average of 235,054 unique TCR beta nucleotide sequences per donor were sequenced, and 15% to 20% of those sequences were non-productive.

The study at large found these results: Because the 87-base-pair reads could not distinguish some IMGT-functional V segments, including TRBV6-2 and TRBV6-3, those segments were excluded. Linkage disequilibrium might explain the correlated functional status among segregating V segments, but an unknown experimental factor could not be ruled out. According to the authors, the approach could potentially be generalized to other disease states and immunological phenotypes. A few of the identified cytomegalovirus-associated TCR beta chains were confirmed in vitro to be specific for cytomegalovirus antigens. In an earlier analysis of over 550 of the donors, most TCR beta V segments were observed in productive rearrangements about 87% or about 30% of the time, broadly matching IMGT annotations. According to a later analysis, TCR association rates differed among HLA loci, with DRB1 alleles showing the most associated TCRs and HLA-C alleles showing the fewest. Sequencing depth was assumed to be roughly uniform across donors in the presence/absence analyses, though that assumption may not hold. Compared with the 666-donor mean, donors in an Asian-associated ancestry cluster had fewer N-insertions in productive TCRs, according to a later genetic analysis. Specific HLA alleles were associated with 16,951 TCR beta sequences at a false discovery rate of 0.05 in a later analysis. This cohort had only TCR beta chains sequenced, and the lack of alpha or paired-chain data limited which features could be detected. When HLA alleles, especially DR and DQ, strongly co-occurred, attributing TCR associations to individual alleles was difficult. A further reported finding was that TCR beta sequences accurately predicted the HLA-A and HLA-B alleles for most subjects in the first cohort. Most TCR sequences were seen in very few donors, while some public TCRs were found in many individuals. A later genetic analysis associated a missense DCLRE1C variant with V-gene and J-gene trimming of TCR beta chains, and an independent cohort replicated the association. The classifier was reported to diagnose cytomegalovirus status with high specificity and sensitivity in both the original cohort and the validation cohort. The study gave a list of some 150 TCR beta chains associated with cytomegalovirus. A later analysis found that most CMV-associated TCR beta chains appeared HLA-restricted, with HLA associations seemingly driven largely by CMV exposure. Because counts were too low, seventeen rarely observed V segments, including chromosome 9 orphons, were left out of the earlier analysis of a few hundred of the donors. The sequencing pipeline was judged likely to have produced a cluster of highly shared sequence variants as a technical artifact. The only immune exposure information available for the cohort was CMV serostatus. A later analysis reported that several top co-occurrence clusters appeared linked to parvovirus B19, influenza, CMV and Epstein-Barr virus. In a later analysis, HLA-associated TCR beta chains were found to be more clonally expanded and to have lower generation probabilities than equally common non-associated chains. Because HLA typing was missing for some donors at each locus, association tests included only the typed subset.

The cohort comprised fewer than 750 healthy bone marrow donors. At the time of sampling, all cohort members were nominally healthy, though unrecorded immune exposures were likely present. The donor was CMV seropositive and was included in the group of 290 or so seropositive cohort members. A peripheral blood sample was provided by each donor, and peripheral blood mononuclear cells were used for TCR beta sequencing. The Qiagen DNeasy Blood Extraction Kit was used to extract genomic DNA from the blood cell samples. Concerning this clone: Its antigen has not been determined. Base qualities are not at hand, and no much larger clone is one base apart.

Trimming at the junction amounts to 2 bases on V and 6 bases on J, and the germline ends lie 18 bases apart. Its CDR3 holds 16 amino acids, cysteine through phenylalanine. Just CDR3 DNA is preserved here, 48 bases in frame from base 1. CDR1 and CDR2 are read off the germline V gene as MGHRA and YSYEKL. The library was obtained by the immunoSEQ multiplex PCR assay. For the multiplex PCR, a mixture combining 60 forward primers for TCR Vbeta segments and 13 reverse primers for TCR Jbeta segments was used. The CDR3 region of rearranged TCR beta genes was amplified from genomic DNA with a multiplex PCR assay. On the Illumina HiSeq System, the amplified TCR beta libraries were sequenced as 87-base-pair reads. Processing in the source paper ran as follows. Across the 500 to 850 repertoires, a later analysis counted 80 million or so unique TCR beta chains, about 10 million of which were shared by at least two donors. Raw reads were error-corrected and collapsed into unique sequences with a nearest-neighbor algorithm that merged closely related sequences to remove PCR and sequencing errors. CDR3 sequences were aligned to IMGT reference sequences to assign V, D and J gene segments. For a sequence to be retained, a match of at least six nucleotides was required to both a V gene segment and a J gene segment. A rearrangement was called productive if the CDR3 had no stop codons and remained in frame with V and J, and every other rearrangement was called non-productive. CDR3 was defined by IMGT convention, running from the second conserved V-encoded cysteine to the conserved J-encoded phenylalanine. In an earlier analysis of 550 to 650 of the donors, sequences lacking an unambiguous match to a single V gene segment were excluded. In an earlier analysis of approximately 610 of the donors, V segments were called functional above 56.7% productive rearrangements and were called segregating when the between-donor standard deviation exceeded 5%. To diagnose cytomegalovirus status from the catalog of TCR beta chain sequences, a statistical classification framework was built. V and J gene assignment, in a later analysis, came from comparing TCR nucleotide sequences with IMGT/GENE-DB human TR gene sequences. The TCRdist pipeline was used in a later analysis to assign CDR3 sequences and most-parsimonious VDJ recombination scenarios. In a later analysis, every TCR beta chain was defined by the combination of its CDR3 amino acid sequence and its V-gene family, and reads without a unique V-gene family were dropped. As a way to deal with suspected cross-contamination and a sequencing artifact, a later analysis dropped 500 to 700 nucleotide sequences that were highly shared and had low generation probability. In a later analysis, a clonal expansion index for each public chain was calculated from normalized within-repertoire ranks of inferred template counts. Generation probabilities in a later analysis came from a VDJ recombination model fitted to out-of-frame rearrangements, and those results were checked against IGoR. In a later analysis, hypergeometric tests were used to score TCR-TCR, TCR-HLA and TCR-CMV co-occurrence, with a repertoire-size bias correction applied to TCR pairs. False discovery rates were estimated in a later analysis by permuting HLA or CMV assignments 20 times. In a later analysis, co-occurring TCRs were grouped using DBSCAN, with TCRdist sequence similarity added in when clustering inside HLA-allele-positive subsets. Repertoires with fewer than 30,000 or more than 120,000 public chains, plus five repertoires with anomalous nucleotide sharing, were excluded from co-occurrence clustering. TCRdb took this table from immuneACCESS and kept in-frame rearrangements with V and J called. Such tables lack part of the clones; where checked against another copy, unresolved V genes explain under half of the gap, and the rest is unexplained. D and trimming come from the DNA, and the V and J calls and clone size come from that table. The sample yields about 63,000 clones; around 87% were counted once. The ten largest make up 12% of the sample.

The sample comprised PBMCs. The source of this sequence is a woman in her 30s in good health and CMV-seropositive. This receptor chain uses TRBV4-1 and TRBJ2-3, with TRBD2 perhaps the D gene, on 6 matching bases. CDR3 reads: CASSQLSSVRTDTQYF. At the DNA level, the sequence is TGCGCCAGCAGCCAACTTTCTAGCGTACGTACTGATACGCAGTATTTT.